This passage covers 5 T cell receptor beta chains from one sample sequenced in a study of Tregs in tolerant kidney transplant recipients. Mixed chimerism was transient after nonmyeloablative marrow transplants from related graft donors. The protocol was immunoSEQ multiplex PCR, while the TCRdb copy is restricted to in-frame clones and leaves out a portion. This repertoire shows approximately 47,000 clones, more than 70% found once; its top ten account for about a sixth. The sample consisted of CD8+ T cells from blood (PBMCs), taken 12 months after the transplant. The receptor source for this set is a human patient who received a combined kidney and bone marrow transplant. The graft donor may account for some of the T cells.

The V and J genes are TRBV7-8 and TRBJ2-1; TRBD2 matches at 12 bases. Per the germline V gene, CDR1 is SGHVS and CDR2 is FQNEAQ. V lost 5 bases and J lost 10; bases outside the gene matches: 18. CDR3 length equals 18 residues. The CDR3 loop reads CASSTRLIGTSGLREQFF. The DNA for the CDR3 is TGTGCCAGCAGCACCCGGTTGATCGGGACTAGCGGGTTACGGGAGCAGTTCTTC.

The chain carries TRBV29-1 and TRBJ2-1; 14 positions agree with TRBD2. V shed 7 bases and J 12 bases; nucleotides not matched to a gene: 8. This CDR3 has 13 residues. The germline CDR1 and CDR2 sequences are SQVTM and ANQGSEA. CDR3: CSAPGLAGVWQFF. The CDR3 DNA reads TGCAGCGCACCGGGACTAGCGGGAGTCTGGCAGTTCTTC.

The chain links TRBV6-5 to TRBJ2-7; 12 bases agree with TRBD1. J was trimmed by 2 bases and V by 5 bases; bases with no gene match: 4. CDR3 length: 15 amino acids. CDR1 is MNHEY and CDR2 is SVGAGI in the germline V gene. The CDR3 sequence is CASSQGTGGPYEQYF. CDR3 nucleotides: TGTGCCAGCAGTCAGGGGACAGGGGGCCCCTACGAGCAGTACTTC.

The chain joins TRBV7-8 to TRBJ2-7; a weak D match, TRBD2 (7 bases). Per the germline V gene, CDR1 is SGHVS and CDR2 is FQNEAQ. Trimming left V 3 bases short and J 1 base short, with 13 bases between. The CDR3 spans 15 residues. CDR3 nucleotide sequence: TGTGCCAGCAGCTTTTACGGGGGGCCTTCCTACGAGCAGTACTTC. Amino acid sequence: CASSFYGGPSYEQYF.

This rearrangement joins TRBV5-1 to TRBJ2-1; 10 bases match TRBD2. Germline-derived CDR1 and CDR2 are SGHRS and YFSETQ. The CDR3 contains 16 residues. The J segment lost 3 bases and the V segment lost 4 bases, leaving 7 bases of the junction unmatched. The CDR3 DNA sequence: TGCGCCAGCAGCAGAAATCTAGCGGGAGACTACAATGAGCAGTTCTTC. Residues: CASSRNLAGDYNEQFF.